The source of this T cell receptor beta chain is a study of response to subunit inactivated influenza vaccine. Worth noting for this clonotype: Its antigen is unknown.

The germline V gene has CDR1 SGHTA and CDR2 FQGTGA. V gave up 0 bases and J gave up 6 bases; unmatched junction bases: 5. The CDR3 contains 15 residues. Study-level findings and limits: It was the authors' suggestion that each seasonal influenza vaccination recruits few new T cells.

TCRdb processed the RT-PCR reads anew with MiXCR; each CDR3 protein has one entry. The sample has around 540,000 distinct CDR3 sequences; approximately 12% are singletons. The sequence was obtained from a man aged 45-65 years who received an inactivated influenza vaccine. The material sequenced was PBMCs from blood, taken on the day of vaccination. This chain uses TRBV7-3 with TRBJ2-1, with TRBD2 matching over 7 bases. CDR3 protein: CASSLTTSGGNEQFF. CDR3 in DNA: TGTGCCAGCAGCTTAACGACTTCGGGAGGCAATGAGCAGTTCTTC. The entire variable domain, with the rest obtained from reference TRBV7-3 and TRBJ2-1, is as follows: GAGVSQTPSNKVTEKGKYVELRCDPISGHTALYWYRQSLGQGPEFLIYFQGTGAADDSGLPNDRFFAVRPEGSVSTLKIQRTERGDSAVYLCASSLTTSGGNEQFFGPGTRLTVL.